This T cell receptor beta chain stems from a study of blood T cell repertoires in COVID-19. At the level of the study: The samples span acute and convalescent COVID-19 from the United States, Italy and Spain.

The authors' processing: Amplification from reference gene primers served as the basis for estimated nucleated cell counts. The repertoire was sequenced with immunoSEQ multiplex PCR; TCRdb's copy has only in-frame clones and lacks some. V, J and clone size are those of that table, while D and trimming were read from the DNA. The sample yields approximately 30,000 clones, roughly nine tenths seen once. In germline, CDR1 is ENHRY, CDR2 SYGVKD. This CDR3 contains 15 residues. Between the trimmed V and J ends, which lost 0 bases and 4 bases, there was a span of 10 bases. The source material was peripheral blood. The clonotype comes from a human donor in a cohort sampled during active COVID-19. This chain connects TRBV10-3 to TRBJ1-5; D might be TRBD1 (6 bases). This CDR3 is CAISESPQGNQPQHF. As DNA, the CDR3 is TGTGCCATCAGTGAGTCCCCGCAGGGGAATCAGCCCCAGCATTTT.